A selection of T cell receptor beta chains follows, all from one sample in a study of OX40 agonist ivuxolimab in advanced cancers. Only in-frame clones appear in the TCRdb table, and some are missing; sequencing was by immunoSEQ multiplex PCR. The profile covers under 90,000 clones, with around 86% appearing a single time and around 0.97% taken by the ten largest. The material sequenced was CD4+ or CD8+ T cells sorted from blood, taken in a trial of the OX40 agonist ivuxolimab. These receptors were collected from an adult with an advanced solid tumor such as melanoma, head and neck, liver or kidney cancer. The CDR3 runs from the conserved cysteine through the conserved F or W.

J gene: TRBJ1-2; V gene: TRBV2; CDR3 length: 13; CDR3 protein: CASSEKTVYGYTF
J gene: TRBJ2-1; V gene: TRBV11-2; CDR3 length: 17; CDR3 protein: CASSFRGRGARGNEQFF
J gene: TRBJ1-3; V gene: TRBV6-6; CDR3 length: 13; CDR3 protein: CATRTGSGNTIYF
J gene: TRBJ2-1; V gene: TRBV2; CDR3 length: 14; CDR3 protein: CASSQNSAYNEQFF
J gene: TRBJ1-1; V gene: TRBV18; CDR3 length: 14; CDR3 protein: CASSPPGMNTEAFF
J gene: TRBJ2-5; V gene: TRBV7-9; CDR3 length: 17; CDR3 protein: CASSPRGAGQGGETQYF
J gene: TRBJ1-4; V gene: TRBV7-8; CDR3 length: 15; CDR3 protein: CASSLAPGGGEKLFF
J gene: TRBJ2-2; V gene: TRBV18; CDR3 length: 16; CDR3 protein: CASSPITWGNTGELFF
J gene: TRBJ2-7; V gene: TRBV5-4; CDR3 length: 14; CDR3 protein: CASSLAGLLYEQYF
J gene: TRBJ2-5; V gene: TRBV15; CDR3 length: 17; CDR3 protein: CATSQTTGQGAGETQYF
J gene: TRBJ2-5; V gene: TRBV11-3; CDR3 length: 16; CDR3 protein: CASSLGQGATGETQYF
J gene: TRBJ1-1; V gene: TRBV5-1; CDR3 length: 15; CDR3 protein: CASSLAMGAGTEAFF
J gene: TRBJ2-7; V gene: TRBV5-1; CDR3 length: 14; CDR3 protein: CASSLLSGQYEQYF
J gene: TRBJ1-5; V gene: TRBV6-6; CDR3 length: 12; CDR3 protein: CASSAGDRGQHF
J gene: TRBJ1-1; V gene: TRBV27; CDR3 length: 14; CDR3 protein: CASSFFRGNTEAFF
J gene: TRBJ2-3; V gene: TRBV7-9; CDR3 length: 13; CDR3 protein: CASSTFRTDTQYF
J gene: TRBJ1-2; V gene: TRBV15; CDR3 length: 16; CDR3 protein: CATSRDNRQGDYGYTF
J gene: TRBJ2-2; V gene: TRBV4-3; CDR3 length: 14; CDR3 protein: CASSQDRWTGELFF
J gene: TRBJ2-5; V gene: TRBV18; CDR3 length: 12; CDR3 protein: CASSPSQETQYF
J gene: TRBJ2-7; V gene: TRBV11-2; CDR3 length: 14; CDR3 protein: CASSLSESSYEQYF
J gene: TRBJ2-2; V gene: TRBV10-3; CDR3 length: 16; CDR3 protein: CAISGIAGLNTGELFF
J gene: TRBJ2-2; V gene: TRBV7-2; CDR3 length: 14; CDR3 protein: CASSLVRGTGELFF
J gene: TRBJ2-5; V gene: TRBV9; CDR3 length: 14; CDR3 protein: CASSVDLGRETQYF
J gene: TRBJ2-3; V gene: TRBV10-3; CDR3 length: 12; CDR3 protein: CAISEAVDTQYF
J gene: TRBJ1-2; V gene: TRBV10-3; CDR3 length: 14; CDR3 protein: CAINPGQFNYGYTF
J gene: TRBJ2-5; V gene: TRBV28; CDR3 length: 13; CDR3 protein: CASSPGREETQYF
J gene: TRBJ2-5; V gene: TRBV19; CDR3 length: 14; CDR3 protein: CASSRFGGVETQYF
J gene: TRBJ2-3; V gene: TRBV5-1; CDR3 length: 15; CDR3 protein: CASSLGKPSTDTQYF
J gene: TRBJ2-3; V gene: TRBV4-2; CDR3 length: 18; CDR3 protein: CASSQDIPSGPSTDTQYF
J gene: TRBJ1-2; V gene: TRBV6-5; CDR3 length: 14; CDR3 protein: CASSSPGRFYGYTF
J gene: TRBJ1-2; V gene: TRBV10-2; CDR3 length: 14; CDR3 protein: CASSEPGGGYGYTF
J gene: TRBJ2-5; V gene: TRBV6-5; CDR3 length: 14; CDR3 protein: CASSLGGQGGTQYF
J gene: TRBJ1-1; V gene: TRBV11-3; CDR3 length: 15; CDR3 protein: CASSFSRTGSTEAFF
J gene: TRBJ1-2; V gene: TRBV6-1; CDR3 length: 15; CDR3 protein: CASSETPRGNYGYTF
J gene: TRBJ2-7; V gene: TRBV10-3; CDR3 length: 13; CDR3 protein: CAISDPTVYEQYF